Below are 20 T cell receptor beta chains sequenced from a single sample in a study of shared clonotypes between healthy human individuals. Generated by immunoSEQ multiplex PCR, the TCRdb table keeps only in-frame clones and is missing some. The table shows millions of clones, with roughly 96% occurring only once. The sequenced sample was naive CD4+ T cells sorted from blood. The subset denotes: CD45RA+ positively selected. Receptor source: a man younger than 35 in good health.

The rearrangement links TRBV15 to TRBJ2-1, with a weak D call TRBD1 (5 bases). V lost 5 bases to trimming and J lost 3 bases, with 14 bases between them. The germline V gene has CDR1 LNHNV and CDR2 YYDKDF (reference sequence). This CDR3 is 15 amino acids long. CDR3 residues: CATSQFGQDYNEQFF. CDR3 in DNA: TGTGCCACCAGCCAATTCGGACAAGACTACAATGAGCAGTTCTTC.

This sequence joins TRBV7-3 and TRBJ1-2; D is uncertain. V was pared by 5 bases and J by 7 bases, with 14 bases between. Germline assignment: CDR1 SGHTA and CDR2 FQGTGA. The CDR3 is 13 amino acids. CDR3 DNA: TGTGCCAGCAGCCCCGTCAGTTCCGGTGGCTACACCTTC. Translating it yields CASSPVSSGGYTF.

CDR3 nucleotides: TGTGCCAGCAGTGAAAGTCTAGGGTACCAAGAGACCCAGTACTTC. Its protein is CASSESLGYQETQYF. The V and J genes are TRBV6-1 and TRBJ2-5; no clear D gene. Per the germline V gene, CDR1 is MNHNS and CDR2 is SASEGT. The germline V and J ends were trimmed by 2 bases and 0 bases, with 10 bases remaining between them. The CDR3 sequence is 15 residues long.

DNA of the CDR3: TGTGCCAGCAGGAAGGACAGATTGAACACTGAAGCTTTCTTT. Translation: CASRKDRLNTEAFF. J is TRBJ1-1 and V is TRBV6-4, with D maybe TRBD1 (6 bases). Germline V gives CDR1 MRHNA, CDR2 SNTAGT. The CDR3 consists of 14 residues. V lost 6 bases, J lost 0 bases, and 11 bases lay in between.

The rearrangement links TRBV5-1 to TRBJ2-5; TRBD2 aligns across 13 bases. Per the germline V gene, CDR1 is SGHRS and CDR2 is YFSETQ. The CDR3 has 15 residues. Trimming took 1 base from V and 4 from J; bases not matched to a gene: 1. CDR3 protein: CASSLWTSGRETQYF. The CDR3 DNA follows: TGCGCCAGCAGCTTGTGGACTAGCGGGAGAGAGACCCAGTACTTC.

CDR3 loop: CASSEGQSNSYEQYF. The CDR3 DNA follows: TGTGCCAGCAGTGAAGGGCAGTCCAACTCCTACGAGCAGTACTTC. This chain uses TRBV6-1 with TRBJ2-7; D gene uncertain. The CDR3 runs to 15 residues. The V gene's germline CDR1 is MNHNS and CDR2 SASEGT. Between the trimmed V and J ends, which lost 1 base and 0 bases, there was a span of 10 bases.

J is TRBJ2-3 and V is TRBV6-6; TRBD2 agrees at 8 bases. Germline lookup yields CDR1 MNHNY and CDR2 SVGAGI (reference sequence). This CDR3 contains 16 residues. The V gene end was trimmed by 3 bases and the J gene end by 1 base; junction bases not matched to a gene: 6. The CDR3 spells CASSYVGSGGTDTQYF. DNA for the CDR3: TGTGCCAGCAGTTATGTAGGTAGCGGGGGCACAGATACGCAGTATTTT.

This clone showed up just a few times. The sample has other DNA sequences that encode this CDR3 too. The rearrangement links TRBV2 to TRBJ2-5, with D unresolved. Trimming left V 0 bases short and J 5 bases short, with 4 bases between. This CDR3 is built from 12 residues. Per the germline V gene, CDR1 is SNHLY and CDR2 is FYNNEI. CDR3 DNA sequence: TGTGCCAGCAGTGAAGCGCGGGAGACCCAGTACTTC. Translated, it gives CASSEARETQYF.

V gene TRBV7-6 combines with J gene TRBJ2-2; 7 positions agree with TRBD2. Per germline, CDR1 SGHVS and CDR2 FNYEAQ. The V segment lost 1 base and the J segment 3 bases; nucleotides outside the gene matches: 2. CDR3 length: 15 residues. CDR3 sequence reads: CASSLVAGDTGELFF. CDR3 coding DNA: TGTGCCAGCAGCTTAGTGGCGGGAGACACCGGGGAGCTGTTTTTT. Full variable domain (remainder filled in from reference TRBV7-6 and TRBJ2-2): GAGVSQSPRYKVTKRGQDVALRCDPISGHVSLYWYRQALGQGPEFLTYFNYEAQQDKSGLPNDRFSAERPEGSISTLTIQRTEQRDSAMYRCASSLVAGDTGELFFGEGSRLTVL.

Of note for this clone: Other nucleotide sequences from this sample produce the same CDR3. The chain combines TRBV10-3 with TRBJ2-5; TRBD2 agrees at 7 bases. This CDR3 region has 15 residues. V shed 4 bases and J 1 base; nucleotides not matched to a gene: 6. CDR1 is ENHRY, CDR2 SYGVKD, per germline. The CDR3 bases are TGTGCCATCAGTGCTACGAGCGGGACCCAAGAGACCCAGTACTTC. Translated: CAISATSGTQETQYF.

This clone was detected ten times or more. The chain combines TRBV14 with TRBJ2-5; D unclear. Germline V gene lookup returns CDR1 SGHDN and CDR2 FVKESK. Trimming shortened V by 4 bases and J by 9 bases, and 9 bases separated the two germline ends. The CDR3 totals 11 residues. The CDR3 bases are TGTGCCAGCAGCCCCGGTGTAGCCCAGTACTTC. Protein: CASSPGVAQYF.

The genes are TRBV5-1 and TRBJ1-1; 9 bases map to TRBD1. This CDR3 region has 14 residues. Germline values: CDR1 SGHRS, CDR2 YFSETQ. Germline trimming cut 4 bases from V and 5 bases from J; bases unmatched to any gene: 6. The CDR3 is CASSLRTGETEAFF. CDR3 DNA: TGCGCCAGCAGCCTACGGACAGGGGAGACTGAAGCTTTCTTT. The complete variable domain, with remaining parts taken from reference TRBV5-1 and TRBJ1-1, reads KAGVTQTPRYLIKTRGQQVTLSCSPISGHRSVSWYQQTPGQGLQFLFEYFSETQRNKGNFPGRFSGRQFSNSRSEMNVSTLELGDSALYLCASSLRTGETEAFFGQGTRLTVV.

J is TRBJ1-2 and V is TRBV30; D possibly corresponds to TRBD1 (6 bases). This CDR3 contains 14 residues. V lost 2 bases and J 7 bases, leaving 17 bases between the germline ends. The germline CDR1 and CDR2 sequences are GTSNPN and SVGIG (reference sequence). The CDR3 sequence is CAWSSLLQGVGYTF. The CDR3, as DNA: TGTGCCTGGAGTTCTCTTCTACAGGGTGTTGGCTACACCTTC. Full variable domain (missing parts from reference TRBV30 and TRBJ1-2): SQTIHQWPATLVQPVGSPLSLECTVEGTSNPNLYWYRQAAGRGLQLLFYSVGIGQISSEVPQNLSASRPQDRQFILSSKKLLLSDSGFYLCAWSSLLQGVGYTFGSGTRLTVV.

On this clone itself: Germline and junction disagree at one end, which may indicate a read error. This chain links TRBV7-7 with TRBJ2-5; D unclear. Germline V gene sequence: CDR1 SSHAT, CDR2 FNYEAQ (reference sequence). CDR3 length: 13 amino acids. The DNA for the CDR3 is TGTGCTAGCAGCTTAGGCCCACGGGAGACCCAGTACTTC. Its translation is CASSLGPRETQYF.

This chain links TRBV5-1 with TRBJ2-1; D possibly matches TRBD1 or TRBD2 (6 bases each). The CDR3 sequence is 15 residues long. Germline values: CDR1 SGHRS, CDR2 YFSETQ. V was shortened by 4 bases and J by 2 bases, with 13 bases between the two germline ends. CDR3 nucleotide sequence: TGCGCCAGCAGCCCCGTGGGGGGCACCTACAATGAGCAGTTCTTC. It yields the protein CASSPVGGTYNEQFF.

In this sample, this clone turned up once. V and J are TRBV6-6 and TRBJ1-2; D unclear. Trimming took off 6 bases at V and 6 bases at J, with 14 bases between the two ends. CDR1 is MNHNY and CDR2 is SVGAGI in the germline V gene (reference sequence). The CDR3 loop spans 13 amino acids. Here the CDR3 reads CASSPRTSDGYTF. Here the CDR3 DNA reads TGTGCCAGCAGCCCCCGGACGTCCGATGGCTACACCTTC.

The chain has TRBV7-2 and TRBJ2-7, with TRBD1 identical over 8 bases. Germline V lookup: CDR1 SGHTA, CDR2 FQGNSA. The J segment lost 6 bases and the V segment lost 5 bases, leaving 12 bases of the junction unmatched. There are 15 residues in the CDR3. CDR3 loop: CASSPSPGQVTEQYF. In nucleotides, the CDR3 is TGTGCCAGCAGCCCGTCCCCGGGACAGGTCACCGAGCAGTACTTC.

A note on this clone: The same CDR3 arises from other DNA sequences in this sample as well. V is TRBV5-1 and J is TRBJ2-1, with D possibly TRBD2 on 6 matching bases. The V gene lost 3 bases and the J gene lost 10 bases, with 8 bases spanning the gap. Germline V gives CDR1 SGHRS, CDR2 YFSETQ. This CDR3 contains 11 residues. The CDR3 DNA sequence: TGCGCCAGCAGCTCCGGAGGGGAGCAGTTCTTC. Translation: CASSSGGEQFF.

The chain carries TRBV6-5 and TRBJ1-1, with D possibly being TRBD1 (5 bases). CDR3 size: 14 residues. CDR1 is MNHEY and CDR2 is SVGAGI in the germline V gene. V lost 8 bases to trimming and J lost 5 bases, with 18 bases between them. The CDR3 region has the DNA TGTGCCAGCGGACGCGGGGGGAGCGGAACTGAAGCTTTCTTT. It codes for CASGRGGSGTEAFF.

This chain uses TRBV29-1 with TRBJ2-1; D remains ambiguous. The germline V and J ends were trimmed by 0 bases and 1 base, with 7 bases remaining between them. The CDR3 length is 14 residues. Looked up from germline, CDR1 is SQVTM and CDR2 is ANQGSEA. CDR3 residues: CSVEDPGSYNEQFF. The CDR3 DNA sequence: TGCAGCGTTGAAGATCCCGGATCCTACAATGAGCAGTTCTTC.